This T cell receptor beta chain is from a study of CD8 T cells in ankylosing spondylitis. Study-wide results and caveats: Reactive arthritis synovial fluid and blood were previously reported to contain some motif variants. Clones linked to disease were reported to show significant enrichment in matched ankylosing spondylitis synovial fluid.

As for this clonotype: Its antigen remains unidentified.

For TCR beta, libraries came from quantitative 5'-RACE with molecular barcodes. TCRdb called the 5' RACE reads again in MiXCR, with one record for every CDR3 protein. In the table there are about 220,000 distinct CDR3 sequences, under 12% of which are singletons. The V gene's germline CDR1 is SNHLY and CDR2 FYNNEI. The CDR3 runs 10 residues. V was clipped by 6 bases and J by 3 bases, with 3 bases between them. The sequence was obtained from a male donor with ankylosing spondylitis or in good health (not recorded which). V usage is TRBV2 and J usage is TRBJ2-7; D unclear. The source material was blood, either unsorted or a sorted T cell fraction (not recorded which). The CDR3 loop reads CASSGYEQYF. CDR3 in DNA: TGTGCCAGCAGCGGCTACGAGCAGTACTTC.